Each of the 24 T cell receptor beta chains below was sequenced from the same sample in a study of response to subunit inactivated influenza vaccine (dated by TCRdb to 2017 to 2018). The method behind the library was RT-PCR. TCRdb records Illumina HiSeq 2500 as the sequencer. The public reads were reprocessed in TCRdb via fastp at Q25 and MiXCR, keeping in-frame beta chains. All rows with the same CDR3 protein become a single entry with the most common DNA and genes. This sample holds hundreds of thousands of distinct CDR3 sequences; 13% to 15% were observed only once. The ten largest clones take up 6.5% to 8% of the sample. The sequenced sample was PBMCs from blood, obtained 14 to 15 days before vaccination. These receptors all stem from a man between 50 and 59 years old who received an inactivated influenza vaccine. Donor details come from another sample of the same person, matched by shared clones.

This sequence joins TRBV20-1 and TRBJ2-7; D is undetermined. Germline V gives CDR1 DFQATT, CDR2 SNEGSKA (reference sequence). V lost 6 bases and J 3 bases, leaving 18 bases between the germline ends. There are 14 residues in the CDR3. This CDR3 is CSATTERGVYEQYF. The DNA for the CDR3 is TGCAGTGCCACTACGGAGCGCGGCGTCTACGAGCAGTACTTC.

The table lists this clonotype with a few counts. This chain joins TRBV20-1 and TRBJ2-1; TRBD2 might be the D (7 bases). Per germline, CDR1 DFQATT and CDR2 SNEGSKA (reference sequence). CDR3 length: 12 residues. Between the trimmed V and J ends, which lost 3 bases and 9 bases, there was a span of 12 bases. CDR3 in DNA: TGCAGTGCTAGCCGGGGGGCTGGTGAGCAGTTCTTC. This sequence encodes CSASRGAGEQFF.

The J gene is TRBJ2-7, the V gene TRBV5-1; weak D call: TRBD2 (6 bases). Trimming pared 6 bases from V and 7 bases from J, leaving 26 bases between. There are 16 residues in the CDR3. In germline, CDR1 is SGHRS, CDR2 YFSETQ. CDR3 region: CASTIGGEMRAKEQYF. The CDR3 nucleotides read TGCGCCAGCACCATCGGCGGGGAGATGAGGGCCAAGGAGCAGTACTTC.

The genes are TRBV7-9 and TRBJ2-3; 15 nucleotides line up with TRBD2. Per germline, CDR1 SEHNR and CDR2 FQNEAQ (reference sequence). The trim removed 5 bases at V and 2 bases at J, leaving 5 bases unmatched. This CDR3 contains 17 residues. CDR3 in amino acids: CASSPGTSGGSTDTQYF. The CDR3 region has the DNA TGTGCCAGCAGCCCGGGGACTAGCGGGGGGTCCACAGATACGCAGTATTTT.

This clonotype has more than one count but fewer than ten. J is TRBJ2-1 and V is TRBV20-1; no clear D gene. Trimming stripped 3 bases from V and 6 bases from J, with 15 bases between. The CDR3 has 14 amino acids. Germline V CDR1 and CDR2: DFQATT, SNEGSKA (reference sequence). CDR3 coding DNA: TGCAGTGCTAGCCGAGGTGAGATGGGCAATGAGCAGTTCTTC. Protein product: CSASRGEMGNEQFF.

This clonotype was counted only a few times. The CDR3 sequence: CASRPDRGEQYF. CDR3 bases: TGTGCCAGCAGACCCGACAGGGGCGAGCAGTACTTC. The rearrangement uses TRBV7-2 and TRBJ2-7; TRBD1 agrees at 8 bases. CDR1 and CDR2 from the germline V gene are SGHTA and FQGNSA. The J segment lost 6 bases and the V segment lost 6 bases, leaving 4 bases of the junction unmatched. The CDR3 totals 12 residues. The full variable domain, rest sourced from reference TRBV7-2 and TRBJ2-7, is GAGVSQSPSNKVTEKGKDVELRCDPISGHTALYWYRQSLGQGLEFLIYFQGNSAPDKSGLPSDRFSAERTGGSVSTLTIQRTQQEDSAVYLCASRPDRGEQYFGPGTRLTVT.

The chain joins TRBV27 to TRBJ2-1; D is undetermined. This CDR3 is built from 14 residues. V was trimmed by 4 bases and J by 4 bases, leaving 11 bases between them. Per the germline V gene, CDR1 is MNHEY and CDR2 is SMNVEV (reference sequence). The DNA of the CDR3 is TGTGCCAGCAGTTCGCCCCCATTGTACAATGAGCAGTTCTTC. Translated: CASSSPPLYNEQFF.

The table lists this clonotype with many counts. The chain combines TRBV12-3 or TRBV12-4 with TRBJ2-2; D is unclear. The ends were cut back, 5 bases at V and 1 base at J, with 8 bases in the middle. The CDR3 is made up of 14 amino acids. CDR3 nucleotide sequence: TGTGCCAGCAGTGTTTGGGGGAACACCGGGGAGCTGTTTTTT. It yields the protein CASSVWGNTGELFF.

V usage is TRBV28 and J usage is TRBJ1-1, with TRBD1 matching over 10 bases. The length of the CDR3 is 16 residues. Losses at the gene ends were 7 bases for V and 1 base for J; bases not matched to a gene: 9. Germline CDR1 MDHEN, CDR2 SYDVKM. The CDR3 DNA reads TGTGCCAGCACCTCATTTGGGGACAGGGGGAACACTGAAGCTTTCTTT. Amino acids: CASTSFGDRGNTEAFF.

This clonotype appeared many times. The V call is TRBV9, the J call TRBJ1-1; no definite D call. Germline assignment: CDR1 SGDLS and CDR2 YYNGEE. The CDR3 sequence is 14 residues long. V lost 0 bases and J lost 2, with 8 bases in between. CDR3 protein: CASSVGRVNTEAFF. DNA for the CDR3: TGTGCCAGCAGCGTAGGTAGGGTTAACACTGAAGCTTTCTTT.

This CDR3 reads CASSLSLGTNYGYTF. The CDR3 nucleotides are TGTGCCAGCAGTTTATCCCTAGGCACTAACTATGGCTACACCTTC. J is TRBJ1-2 and V is TRBV28; no firm D call. The germline gives CDR1 MDHEN, CDR2 SYDVKM. V dropped 1 base and J dropped 0 bases, with 9 bases sitting between them. This CDR3 has 15 amino acids.

The chain uses TRBV21-1 and TRBJ2-1; TRBD1, the table's D call, was not compared with the DNA. TRBV21-1 is termed a pseudogene. The CDR3 has 16 amino acids. As DNA, the CDR3 is TGTGCCAGCAGCAAAGTGAAGGAGGGGGGAAGCAATGAGCAGTTCTTC. This sequence encodes CASSKVKEGGSNEQFF.

The chain is built from TRBV14 and TRBJ2-1, with D possibly TRBD2 on 5 matching bases. Between the trimmed V and J ends, which lost 0 bases and 0 bases, there was a span of 9 bases. The CDR3 length is 16 residues. The V gene's germline CDR1 is SGHDN and CDR2 FVKESK. CDR3 protein: CASSQDVGISYNEQFF. Here the CDR3 DNA reads TGTGCCAGCAGCCAAGACGTCGGGATCTCCTACAATGAGCAGTTCTTC.

V usage is TRBV6-2 or TRBV6-3 and J usage is TRBJ2-3; D remains ambiguous. Germline V gene data show CDR1 as MNHEY and CDR2 as SVGEGT. This CDR3 is built from 11 residues. Trimming took off 2 bases at V and 8 bases at J, with 5 bases between the two ends. DNA of the CDR3: TGTGCCAGCAGTTACAGGGCTACGCAGTATTTT. This gives the protein CASSYRATQYF.

The chain joins TRBV2 to TRBJ2-7; no clear D. V shed 1 base and J shed 0 bases, with 13 bases lying between them. The CDR3 extends over 16 amino acids. Germline V gene data show CDR1 as SNHLY and CDR2 as FYNNEI. The CDR3, as DNA: TGTGCCAGCAGTGAAGTTGCGCAGGTGTACTCCTACGAGCAGTACTTC. Translation: CASSEVAQVYSYEQYF.

V usage is TRBV5-1 and J usage is TRBJ1-6; D perhaps matches TRBD1 (6 bases). Germline-derived CDR1 and CDR2 are SGHRS and YFSETQ. The CDR3 has 16 residues. V was cut by 3 bases and J by 2 bases, with 12 bases left in between. Here the CDR3 reads CASSYTGTTYNSPLHF. CDR3 DNA sequence: TGCGCCAGCAGCTATACCGGGACAACCTATAATTCACCCCTCCACTTT. Full variable domain (rest looked up from reference TRBV5-1 and TRBJ1-6): KAGVTQTPRYLIKTRGQQVTLSCSPISGHRSVSWYQQTPGQGLQFLFEYFSETQRNKGNFPGRFSGRQFSNSRSEMNVSTLELGDSALYLCASSYTGTTYNSPLHFGNGTRLTVT.

This clonotype appeared a few times. This chain connects TRBV4-3 to TRBJ2-3; a possible D gene is TRBD2 (5 bases). The V end lost 8 bases, the J end lost 5 bases, and 17 bases lay between the germline ends. The CDR3 consists of 14 residues. CDR1 and CDR2 (germline): LGHNA, YSLEER. In nucleotides, the CDR3 is TGCGCCAGCGGAGACCAGCGGAAGGGAGATACGCAGTATTTT. It is translated as CASGDQRKGDTQYF.

As regards this clonotype: Being one base from a much bigger clone, this may be a read error. This chain links TRBV28 with TRBJ1-2; D not certain. Germline V lookup: CDR1 MDHEN, CDR2 SYDVKM. The CDR3 is 12 residues long. Trimming shortened V by 5 bases and J by 0 bases, and 4 bases separated the two germline ends. CDR3 loop: CASSQANYGYTF. CDR3 DNA: TGTGCCAGCAGTCAGGCTAACTATGGCTACACCTTC.

The chain carries TRBV20-1 and TRBJ1-4, with 8 bases matching TRBD1. V trimming: 5 bases; J trimming: 7 bases; junction bases outside the gene matches: 9. CDR1 DFQATT and CDR2 SNEGSKA come from the germline V gene (reference sequence). CDR3 size: 14 residues. CDR3 protein: CSAPKTGEGEKLFF. The CDR3 DNA follows: TGCAGTGCTCCAAAGACAGGGGAGGGTGAAAAACTGTTTTTT.

This clonotype was seen repeatedly, ten times or more. The genes are TRBV12-3 or TRBV12-4 and TRBJ1-4; D call uncertain. V dropped 1 base and J dropped 6 bases, with 12 bases sitting between them. This CDR3 contains 15 residues. The CDR3 coding sequence is TGTGCCAGCAGTTTAGGTGGAACAAGGGATGAAAAACTGTTTTTT. This sequence encodes CASSLGGTRDEKLFF.

This clonotype was detected only a few times. The DNA of the CDR3 is TGTGCCAGCAGTGAGGGATTCTATGGCTACACCTTC. This codes for CASSEGFYGYTF. The V and J genes are TRBV6-1 and TRBJ1-2; D is unresolved. The CDR3 is made up of 12 amino acids. Between the trimmed V and J ends, which lost 3 bases and 4 bases, there was a span of 6 bases. Germline V gives CDR1 MNHNS, CDR2 SASEGT.

The gene calls are TRBV20-1 and TRBJ2-1, with 9 bases matching TRBD2. Losses at the gene ends were 3 bases for V and 7 bases for J; bases not matched to a gene: 7. CDR1 and CDR2 (germline): DFQATT, SNEGSKA (reference sequence). The CDR3 covers 14 residues. CDR3 residues: CSASGGRAVNEQFF. The CDR3 DNA is TGCAGTGCTAGCGGCGGGAGGGCCGTAAATGAGCAGTTCTTC.

This clonotype was seen only a few times. This chain joins TRBV11-3 and TRBJ2-2; 8 nucleotides agree with TRBD2. V dropped 2 bases and J dropped 6; count of bases not matched to a gene: 11. The CDR3 has 17 amino acids. Germline assignment: CDR1 SGHNT and CDR2 YENEEA. The CDR3 DNA reads TGTGCCAGCAGCTTAAACGGGGGGGCCGATTGGTCCGGGGAGCTGTTTTTT. Translating gives CASSLNGGADWSGELFF.

In this sample, this clonotype turned up many times. CDR3 loop: CASSLLGPARAEAFF. The CDR3, as DNA: TGTGCCAGCAGCCTCCTGGGGCCGGCGAGGGCTGAAGCTTTCTTT. This chain links TRBV5-6 with TRBJ1-1, with D possibly matching TRBD1 (5 bases). V was trimmed by 4 bases and J by 6 bases, leaving 19 bases between them. The V gene's germline CDR1 is SGHDT and CDR2 YYEEEE. The CDR3 loop spans 15 amino acids.